The 19 T cell receptor beta chains given below trace back to one sample, sequenced in a study of control samples from healthy donors and cancer patients. Clones were sequenced by immunoSEQ multiplex PCR, and TCRdb holds only the in-frame ones, with some missing. In the table there are about 190,000 clones, roughly nine tenths of which are singletons. Sequencing was carried out using blood. The receptors shown here come from a man aged 25-45 years in good health.

This chain connects TRBV19 to TRBJ1-4; 9 bases align to TRBD1. Germline lookup yields CDR1 LNHDA and CDR2 SQIVND (reference sequence). Losses at the gene ends were 8 bases for V and 7 bases for J; bases not matched to a gene: 17. The CDR3 is 17 amino acids. Here the CDR3 DNA reads TGTGCCAGTCGTTCGGGACAGGGAATAAAGATTGGTGAAAAACTGTTTTTT. Translation: CASRSGQGIKIGEKLFF.

The sample holds a few counts of this clone. This sequence joins TRBV12-3 or TRBV12-4 and TRBJ2-1, with 8 bases identical to TRBD1. V shed 6 bases and J 12 bases; nucleotides not matched to a gene: 7. The CDR3 sequence is 12 residues long. The CDR3 loop is CASRGTGGTQFF. CDR3 nucleotide sequence: TGTGCCAGCAGGGGGACAGGAGGCACGCAGTTCTTC.

The V gene is TRBV9, the J gene TRBJ1-1; possible D gene TRBD1, 5 bases. The germline V gene encodes CDR1 SGDLS and CDR2 YYNGEE. The CDR3 has 16 amino acids. Trimming pared 4 bases from V and 0 bases from J, leaving 16 bases between. The CDR3 sequence is CASSPYLQGMNTEAFF. The CDR3 DNA reads TGTGCCAGCAGCCCCTATCTTCAGGGTATGAACACTGAAGCTTTCTTT. The entire variable domain, with the rest obtained from reference TRBV9 and TRBJ1-1, is as follows: DSGVTQTPKHLITATGQRVTLRCSPRSGDLSVYWYQQSLDQGLQFLIQYYNGEERAKGNILERFSAQQFPDLHSELNLSSLELGDSALYFCASSPYLQGMNTEAFFGQGTRLTVV.

The CDR3 protein is CASSSPGQGTREQYF. CDR3 nucleotides: TGTGCCAGCAGCTCACCGGGACAGGGGACTCGTGAGCAGTACTTC. The chain links TRBV7-9 to TRBJ2-7, with 10 bases fitting TRBD1. In germline, CDR1 is SEHNR, CDR2 FQNEAQ (reference sequence). The CDR3 loop spans 15 amino acids. J lost 7 bases, V lost 4 bases, and 10 bases had no gene match.

V usage is TRBV5-1 and J usage is TRBJ2-1; TRBD1 matches 8 bases. Trimming at V came to 4 bases and at J to 2 bases, leaving 8 bases not matched to a gene. Germline values: CDR1 SGHRS, CDR2 YFSETQ. The CDR3 extends over 16 amino acids. CDR3 sequence (DNA): TGCGCCAGCAGCCCCTTTGACAGGGGCGCCTACAATGAGCAGTTCTTC. This encodes CASSPFDRGAYNEQFF.

This clone was seen only once. The rearrangement uses TRBV19 and TRBJ2-3; 8 nucleotides agree with TRBD1. CDR1 and CDR2 from the germline V gene are LNHDA and SQIVND (reference sequence). Unmatched junction bases numbered 6, after V lost 3 bases and J lost 1 base. CDR3 length: 16 amino acids. This chain's CDR3 is CASSIGQGKGTDTQYF. CDR3 nucleotide sequence: TGTGCCAGTAGTATTGGACAGGGTAAGGGCACAGATACGCAGTATTTT. The full variable domain, in which reference TRBV19 and TRBJ2-3 provide the parts outside the CDR3, is DGGITQSPKYLFRKEGQNVTLSCEQNLNHDAMYWYRQDPGQGLRLIYYSQIVNDFQKGDIAEGYSVSREKKESFPLTVTSAQKNPTAFYLCASSIGQGKGTDTQYFGPGTRLTVL.

The chain recombines TRBV9 with TRBJ2-1; D is perhaps TRBD2 (5 bases). The CDR3 covers 16 residues. V was cut by 1 base and J by 9 bases, with 20 bases left in between. The germline V gene encodes CDR1 SGDLS and CDR2 YYNGEE. CDR3 bases: TGTGCCAGCAGCGTAAGATCGACGGGCGGGCCAATTGAGCAGTTCTTC. As protein: CASSVRSTGGPIEQFF.

CDR3 in DNA: TGCGCCAGCAGCCTGTTAGGGGATAGCAATCAGCCCCAGCATTTT. Translating gives CASSLLGDSNQPQHF. The chain carries TRBV5-1 and TRBJ1-5; D is possibly TRBD1 (5 bases). The V gene lost 4 bases and the J gene lost 0 bases, with 11 bases spanning the gap. The CDR3 consists of 15 residues. Germline CDR1 is SGHRS and CDR2 is YFSETQ.

V gene TRBV3-1 (or the pseudogene TRBV3-2) combines with J gene TRBJ1-1; D gene uncertain. The V gene lost 4 bases and the J gene lost 1 base, with 10 bases spanning the gap. Germline values: CDR1 LGHDT, CDR2 YNNKEL (reference sequence). CDR3 length: 14 amino acids. CDR3 sequence (DNA): TGTGCCAGCAGCCCCGGACGGAAGAACACTGAAGCTTTCTTT. It codes for CASSPGRKNTEAFF.

The V and J genes are TRBV11-2 and TRBJ1-6; D is possibly TRBD1 (6 bases). The CDR3 has 15 amino acids. Germline V gene lookup returns CDR1 SGHAT and CDR2 FQNNGV. Trimming took 5 bases from V and 7 from J, leaving 15 bases between them. The CDR3 here is CASSPSRGPNSPLHF. The CDR3 nucleotides are TGTGCCAGCAGCCCCTCCAGGGGACCCAATTCACCCCTCCACTTT.

The genes are TRBV12-3 or TRBV12-4 and TRBJ2-7; D is undetermined. V gave up 5 bases and J gave up 4 bases, with 9 bases separating them. The CDR3 has 12 amino acids. CDR3 in DNA: TGTGCCAGCAGTGTTCAAGTATACGAGCAGTACTTC. Translating it yields CASSVQVYEQYF.

Concerning this clone: Additional DNA sequences in this sample encode the identical CDR3. This rearrangement joins TRBV12-3 or TRBV12-4 to TRBJ2-1; no reliable D call. V was shortened by 1 base and J by 1 base, with 2 bases between the two germline ends. This CDR3 has 13 amino acids. The CDR3 region is CASSLGSYNEQFF. For the CDR3, the DNA is TGTGCCAGCAGTTTAGGGTCCTACAATGAGCAGTTCTTC.

This chain uses TRBV9 with TRBJ2-1; 9 bases map to TRBD2. The V and J ends lost 8 bases and 7 bases, in that order; junction bases with no gene match: 10. The germline CDR1 and CDR2 sequences are SGDLS and YYNGEE. The CDR3 has 14 amino acids. CDR3 nucleotides: TGTGCCAGTAGTCGCGCGGGGGGGCCGAATGAGCAGTTCTTC. This gives the protein CASSRAGGPNEQFF.

J is TRBJ1-6 and V is TRBV2; D perhaps matches TRBD1 (6 bases). The germline V and J ends were trimmed by 10 bases and 7 bases, with 29 bases remaining between them. The CDR3 length is 18 residues. Germline loops: CDR1 SNHLY, CDR2 FYNNEI. Written as DNA, the CDR3 is TGTGCCACCCAGTTTGGGGATCGGGGGCGCTTGGGGAATTCACCCCTCCACTTT. Translating it yields CATQFGDRGRLGNSPLHF.

This chain joins TRBV6-4 and TRBJ1-2, with TRBD1 identical over 7 bases. Germline CDR1 MRHNA, CDR2 SNTAGT. The CDR3 runs to 14 residues. Unmatched junction bases numbered 7, after V lost 7 bases and J lost 2 bases. CDR3: CASTATGDNYGYTF. For the CDR3, the DNA is TGTGCCAGCACCGCAACAGGGGACAACTATGGCTACACCTTC.

This chain connects TRBV6-5 to TRBJ2-5; D unresolved. V lost 6 bases to trimming and J lost 5 bases, with 16 bases between them. CDR1 and CDR2 from the germline V gene are MNHEY and SVGAGI. This CDR3 spans 14 amino acids. The CDR3 DNA follows: TGTGCCAGCAGCGCGGTCTCAGAGGCGGAGACCCAGTACTTC. Residues: CASSAVSEAETQYF.

Worth noting for this clone: The same CDR3 also results from other DNA sequences found in this sample. V usage is TRBV20-1 and J usage is TRBJ2-7, with D perhaps TRBD1 or TRBD2 (5 bases each). The CDR3 spans 11 residues. V lost 6 bases to trimming and J lost 3 bases, with 9 bases between them. CDR1 is DFQATT and CDR2 is SNEGSKA in the germline V gene (reference sequence). The CDR3 DNA is TGCAGTGCCAGGGACGGCTACGAGCAGTACTTC. Translation gives CSARDGYEQYF.

The CDR3: CASSRQGAGSSYEQYF. The CDR3 nucleotides read TGTGCCAGCAGCCGACAGGGGGCAGGATCCTCCTACGAGCAGTACTTC. The gene calls are TRBV5-5 and TRBJ2-7; 10 bases are a match to TRBD1. Trimming cost V 4 bases and J 0 bases; bases outside gene matches: 7. This CDR3 comprises 16 residues. Germline values: CDR1 SGHKS, CDR2 YYEKEE (reference sequence).

The chain links TRBV25-1 to TRBJ1-2; maybe TRBD1 (5 bases). Germline loops: CDR1 MGHDK, CDR2 SYGVNS. The CDR3 covers 11 residues. V was clipped by 8 bases and J by 7 bases, with 11 bases between them. The CDR3: CASASGFGYTF. As DNA, the CDR3 is TGTGCCAGCGCCTCAGGGTTTGGCTACACCTTC.